A selection of T cell receptor beta chains follows, all from one sample in a study of blood T cells in healthy people across ages. One entry per CDR3 protein, called by TCRdb with MiXCR from the 5' RACE reads. Among more than 1,000,000 distinct CDR3 sequences listed, 25% were seen once. In addition, the sample was reused for a study of T cells of mothers and their children.

The sample consisted of blood. The receptors shown here come from a girl aged 2 to 9 in good health. Both conserved end residues are part of each CDR3. A D gene is named only where the DNA matches it firmly. Clone size is not always given. Where it is, it says once, few, many or a class for expanded clones.

J: TRBJ2-1
D: TRBD2
V: TRBV7-9
size: NA
CDR3: CASSPVRAGVNNEQFF

J: TRBJ1-2
D: NA
V: TRBV24-1
size: few
CDR3: CATSEHVGGGVYGYTF

J: TRBJ2-5
D: NA
V: TRBV12-3/TRBV12-4
size: NA
CDR3: CASSSSGGLETQYF

J: TRBJ1-2
D: NA
V: TRBV12-3/TRBV12-4
size: NA
CDR3: CASSYGDFNYGYTF

J: TRBJ2-3
D: NA
V: TRBV29-1
size: NA
CDR3: CSVEGEGSTDTQYF

J: NA
D: NA
V: TRBV4-2
size: NA
CDR3: CASSQGLSASNEQFF

J: TRBJ2-1
D: TRBD2
V: TRBV12-3/TRBV12-4
size: few
CDR3: CASSFPPGTSGTGDNEQFF

J: TRBJ2-4
D: TRBD2
V: TRBV28
size: few
CDR3: CASSLSGRAVNIQYF

J: TRBJ2-7
D: TRBD2
V: TRBV11-3
size: few
CDR3: CASSLSSGGSYEQYF

J: TRBJ2-7
D: NA
V: TRBV20-1
size: few
CDR3: CSARDWGSYEQYF

J: TRBJ1-2
D: NA
V: TRBV4-1
size: NA
CDR3: CASSPPGAPGLGYTF

J: TRBJ2-5
D: NA
V: TRBV12-5
size: NA
CDR3: CASGFEETQYF

J: TRBJ2-7
D: NA
V: TRBV24-1
size: NA
CDR3: CATTQAINEQYF

J: TRBJ2-1
D: NA
V: TRBV7-9
size: few
CDR3: CASRPLRNEQFF

J: NA
D: TRBD2
V: TRBV3-1
size: NA
CDR3: CASSQASGNYEQFF

J: TRBJ2-1
D: TRBD2
V: TRBV6-1
size: few
CDR3: CASREGLAEGLVQFF

J: TRBJ2-3
D: NA
V: TRBV5-1
size: few
CDR3: CASSLNGDGALSTDTQYF

J: TRBJ1-2
D: NA
V: TRBV7-9
size: NA
CDR3: CASSFLSEGYTF

J: NA
D: NA
V: TRBV7-3
size: NA
CDR3: CASSLLGVAGEQFF

J: TRBJ1-2
D: NA
V: TRBV24-1
size: NA
CDR3: CATSDAQGWGYTF

J: TRBJ2-3
D: NA
V: TRBV29-1
size: few
CDR3: CSVEPSATDTQYF

J: TRBJ2-1
D: TRBD2
V: TRBV7-8
size: NA
CDR3: CASSLGSSGYNEQFF

J: TRBJ2-1
D: NA
V: TRBV9
size: NA
CDR3: CASSVAFGAVNNEQFF

J: NA
D: NA
V: TRBV7-6
size: few
CDR3: CASSLGRTADEQYF

J: NA
D: TRBD1
V: TRBV29-1
size: NA
CDR3: CSVTGVYTYEQYF

J: TRBJ2-5
D: NA
V: TRBV29-1
size: few
CDR3: CSVDGQTQYF

J: TRBJ2-3
D: NA
V: TRBV2
size: NA
CDR3: CASSGVAGLTDTQYF

J: TRBJ2-3
D: NA
V: TRBV7-9
size: few
CDR3: CATHPGISDTQYF

J: TRBJ2-5
D: TRBD1
V: TRBV7-9
size: NA
CDR3: CASTETGVLGETQYF

J: TRBJ2-3
D: NA
V: TRBV6-1
size: NA
CDR3: CASSDRETTSTDTQYF

J: TRBJ2-5
D: NA
V: TRBV7-2
size: NA
CDR3: CASSPPLEGSSQYF

J: TRBJ2-1
D: TRBD2
V: TRBV9
size: NA
CDR3: CASSAGGSYNEQFF

J: TRBJ2-1
D: TRBD2
V: TRBV7-9
size: few
CDR3: CASSFGLAEQFF

J: TRBJ2-7
D: NA
V: TRBV10-3
size: NA
CDR3: CAIDGGGFYEQYF

J: TRBJ2-2
D: NA
V: TRBV12-3/TRBV12-4
size: few
CDR3: CANTGTKNTGELFF

J: TRBJ2-7
D: NA
V: TRBV5-5
size: many
CDR3: CASSQTTGYEQYF

J: TRBJ1-1
D: TRBD1
V: TRBV6-1
size: NA
CDR3: CASRTGEGNTEAFF

J: TRBJ2-2
D: NA
V: TRBV11-2
size: NA
CDR3: CASSPQFGSLFF

J: TRBJ1-1
D: NA
V: TRBV5-1
size: few
CDR3: CASSLAQKNTEAFF

J: TRBJ2-3
D: NA
V: TRBV11-2
size: NA
CDR3: CASSPPGTKDTQYF